These T cell receptor beta chains were read from a single sample in a study of T cell repertoires in cytomegalovirus infection. TCRdb re-called the reads through MiXCR, storing one row per CDR3 protein. Here the sample spans around 530,000 distinct CDR3 sequences, around 27% being singletons. The sequenced sample consisted of PBMCs. The receptors come from a human donor in good health (CMV status not recorded). Some clones in this sample may be carry-over from other donors' samples. The CDR3 runs from the conserved cysteine through the conserved F or W. Fields, in order: J gene, V gene, CDR3 length, CDR3 protein.

TRBJ2-3 | TRBV12-3/TRBV12-4 | 15 | CASTTFLGGTDTQYF
TRBJ1-2 | TRBV12-3/TRBV12-4 | 13 | CASSLKTYYGYTF
TRBJ2-1 | TRBV15 | 19 | CATSRGPTWTSGRNNEQFF
TRBJ1-4 | TRBV6-5 | 15 | CASSRYWGAVEKLFF
TRBJ1-1 | TRBV14 | 13 | CASSPQGAIEAFF
TRBJ1-5 | TRBV7-2 | 15 | CASSFEAGAWQPQHF
TRBJ1-3 | TRBV19 | 14 | CASSLIESGNTIYF
TRBJ2-5 | TRBV11-3 | 16 | CASSLVGRESQETQYF
TRBJ1-1 | TRBV11-1 | 18 | CASSLTFGQGERDTEAFF
TRBJ1-1 | TRBV6-5 | 15 | CASSYGDRGGTEAFF
TRBJ2-2 | TRBV4-3 | 16 | CASSQERFQGTGELFF
TRBJ1-1 | TRBV7-8 | 14 | CASSPGRGTTEAFF
TRBJ2-1 | TRBV24-1 | 17 | CATSDRTGLAGLDEQFF
TRBJ2-2 | TRBV18 | 16 | CASSPRGRTNTGELFF
TRBJ1-2 | TRBV7-9 | 14 | CASSPQGFLGGYTF
TRBJ2-3 | TRBV7-2 | 17 | CASSLGGGREGLDTQYF
TRBJ1-5 | TRBV19 | 15 | CASSYDRAYNQPQHF